The 31 T cell receptor beta chains reported below all come from one sample, sequenced in a study of metastatic and nonmetastatic thyroid tumors. TCRdb re-called the PCR reads with MiXCR. The data show roughly 59,000 clones, about a sixth seen once. Thyroid surgery was preceded by no treatment in any patient. Sequencing was carried out using blood. These receptors came from a male donor with papillary thyroid cancer or a benign thyroid nodule (not recorded which). Some clones in this sample may be carry-over from other donors' samples.

This clone appeared many times. This chain uses TRBV5-1 with TRBJ1-1; TRBD1 might be the D (5 bases). The V end lost 0 bases, the J end lost 5 bases, and 11 bases lay between the germline ends. This CDR3 has 14 residues. Germline-derived CDR1 and CDR2 are SGHRS and YFSETQ. CDR3 in DNA: TGCGCCAGCAGCTTGGTGGGGGTTGGGACTGAAGCTTTCTTT. Encoded protein: CASSLVGVGTEAFF.

This clone has ten or more counts. This sequence joins TRBV6-1 and TRBJ1-4; D is unresolved. Trimming shortened V by 6 bases and J by 0 bases, and 8 bases separated the two germline ends. Germline V CDR1 and CDR2: MNHNS, SASEGT. The length of the CDR3 is 14 residues. This CDR3 reads CASRPRTTNEKLFF. Written as DNA, the CDR3 is TGTGCCAGCAGGCCCAGGACAACTAATGAAAAACTGTTTTTT.

In its sample, this clone was seen a few times. This sequence joins TRBV6-5 and TRBJ1-4; D is uncertain. The CDR3 totals 16 residues. In germline, CDR1 is MNHEY, CDR2 SVGAGI. With 0 bases removed from V and 4 bases from J, the gap between germline ends came to 12 bases. Here the CDR3 reads CASSYSKFSVNEKLFF. The CDR3 DNA reads as TGTGCCAGCAGTTACTCGAAGTTCTCCGTTAATGAAAAACTGTTTTTT.

The chain joins TRBV5-4 to TRBJ1-4, with D perhaps TRBD1 (5 bases). This CDR3 has 14 residues. V dropped 4 bases and J dropped 8 bases, with 15 bases sitting between them. CDR1 SGHNT and CDR2 YYREEE come from the germline V gene (reference sequence). Here the CDR3 DNA reads TGTGCCAGCAGCAAATCCCCCGGGGGGGAAAAACTGTTTTTT. It is translated as CASSKSPGGEKLFF.

This clone was counted at least ten times. The CDR3 DNA reads TGTGCCACCAGTGATGATAGCGGGAGCTCCTACAATGAGCAGTTCTTC. This codes for CATSDDSGSSYNEQFF. The chain carries TRBV24-1 and TRBJ2-1, with 9 bases lining up with TRBD2. V shed 3 bases and J 0 bases; nucleotides not matched to a gene: 2. The CDR3 extends over 16 amino acids. From germline, CDR1 is KGHDR and CDR2 SFDVKD.

This clone was counted many times. V usage is TRBV20-1 and J usage is TRBJ2-5; D is ambiguous. The CDR3 covers 12 residues. The germline V and J ends were trimmed by 3 bases and 0 bases, with 5 bases remaining between them. Germline values: CDR1 DFQATT, CDR2 SNEGSKA (reference sequence). CDR3 coding DNA: TGCAGTGCTAGTACAGACCAAGAGACCCAGTACTTC. It is translated as CSASTDQETQYF.

This chain uses TRBV6-5 with TRBJ1-2, with D perhaps matching TRBD1 (5 bases). Per germline, CDR1 MNHEY and CDR2 SVGAGI. The CDR3 runs to 18 residues. The V end was cut by 8 bases, the J end by 4 bases, with 29 bases between. The CDR3 nucleotides are TGTGCCAGCGGTCGTCCGATTTTACCCTCAGGGTACACCTATGGCTACACCTTC. Translated: CASGRPILPSGYTYGYTF.

By its share, this clone is medium-sized (0.01 to 0.1%). The chain links TRBV6-1 to TRBJ1-5; D is uncertain. Germline-derived CDR1 and CDR2 are MNHNS and SASEGT. Trimming removed 3 bases at V and 2 bases at J, with 14 bases between. The CDR3 has 16 amino acids. CDR3 amino acids: CASSDLLGLGNQPQHF. CDR3 bases: TGTGCCAGCAGTGATTTATTGGGGTTGGGCAATCAGCCCCAGCATTTT.

This clone was counted ten times or more. This chain uses TRBV6-2 or TRBV6-3 with TRBJ1-6; D uncertain. This CDR3 is built from 16 residues. V lost 2 bases to trimming and J lost 12 bases, with 20 bases between them. CDR1 is MNHEY and CDR2 is SVGEGT in the germline V gene. CDR3 sequence reads: CASSYGRAIPTGPLHF. CDR3 coding DNA: TGTGCCAGCAGTTACGGTCGGGCCATCCCTACGGGACCCCTCCACTTT.

This clone has ten or more counts. This chain connects TRBV25-1 to TRBJ1-5; 8 bases align to TRBD1. Germline CDR1 is MGHDK and CDR2 is SYGVNS. The CDR3 covers 14 residues. V lost 1 base and J lost 5; bases outside the gene matches: 1. The CDR3 DNA reads TGTGCCAGCAGTGAATCGGACAGGGATCAGCCCCAGCATTTT. It codes for CASSESDRDQPQHF.

This clone was observed at least ten times. Other DNA variants within this sample encode the same CDR3. J is TRBJ2-3 and V is TRBV7-6; D ambiguous. Trimming cost V 3 bases and J 1 base, with 5 bases left between them. CDR1 is SGHVS, CDR2 FNYEAQ, per germline. The CDR3 has 13 residues. The CDR3 coding sequence is TGTGCCAGCAGCTTCTCCGGCACAGATACGCAGTATTTT. Translating gives CASSFSGTDTQYF.

This clone has a handful of counts. The V gene is TRBV2, the J gene TRBJ2-1; D is ambiguous. Germline-derived CDR1 and CDR2 are SNHLY and FYNNEI. Deletions cut 4 bases from V and 0 bases from J, with 10 bases between. The CDR3 runs to 15 residues. CDR3 protein: CASSVGRISYNEQFF. CDR3 coding DNA: TGTGCCAGCAGTGTAGGGCGGATCTCCTACAATGAGCAGTTCTTC.

About this clone itself: Mismatch with germline at one junction end may stem from a read error. The chain links TRBV14 to TRBJ1-2; D unclear. Looked up from germline, CDR1 is SGHDN and CDR2 is FVKESK. This CDR3 is 14 amino acids long. The CDR3 coding sequence is TGTGCCAGCAGCAAAGACCCAGTCGGTACTGGCTACGCCTTC. This codes for CASSKDPVGTGYAF.

In the case of this clone: Possible read error: a much larger clone is one base away. The rearrangement links TRBV9 to TRBJ2-1; D is unresolved. Germline assignment: CDR1 SGDLS and CDR2 YYNGEE. The germline V and J ends were trimmed by 0 bases and 3 bases, with 4 bases remaining between them. The length of the CDR3 is 13 residues. In DNA, the CDR3 is TGTGCCAGCAGCGTAGGGTACTACAATGAGCAGTTCTTC. Protein sequence: CASSVGYYNEQFF. Full variable domain (missing parts from reference TRBV9 and TRBJ2-1): DSGVTQTPKHLITATGQRVTLRCSPRSGDLSVYWYQQSLDQGLQFLIQYYNGEERAKGNILERFSAQQFPDLHSELNLSSLELGDSALYFCASSVGYYNEQFFGPGTRLTVL.

This clone came up many times. A much larger clone lies one base from this, so it may be a read error. V and J are TRBV27 and TRBJ1-1, with 9 bases lining up with TRBD1. The CDR3 length is 13 residues. V trimming: 8 bases; J trimming: 4 bases; junction bases outside the gene matches: 5. The germline CDR1 and CDR2 sequences are MNHEY and SMNVEV (reference sequence). The CDR3: CASWGQGSTEAFF. The CDR3 nucleotides read TGTGCCAGCTGGGGACAGGGCTCCACTGAAGCTTTCTTT.

This clone was counted at least ten times. Additional DNA sequences in this sample encode the identical CDR3. CDR3 nucleotides: TGTGCCAGCTCCCCAACAGGTTCTAGCAATCAGCCCCAGCATTTT. Translated: CASSPTGSSNQPQHF. The chain employs TRBV18 and TRBJ1-5; maybe TRBD1 (5 bases). From germline, CDR1 is KGHSH and CDR2 LQKENI. The CDR3 has 15 amino acids. With 6 bases removed from V and 0 bases from J, the gap between germline ends came to 12 bases.

At least ten counts were recorded for this clone. This chain joins TRBV7-9 and TRBJ1-1; 7 nucleotides match TRBD1. Germline CDR1 and CDR2: SEHNR and FQNEAQ (reference sequence). There are 14 residues in the CDR3. V gave up 4 bases and J gave up 5 bases; unmatched junction bases: 7. As DNA, the CDR3 is TGTGCCAGCAGCTCGGAGGGGGCTTGGACTGAAGCTTTCTTT. This sequence encodes CASSSEGAWTEAFF.

This clone was counted ten times or more. The rearrangement joins TRBV28 to TRBJ1-1, with D hard to call. CDR1 is MDHEN and CDR2 is SYDVKM in the germline V gene. Deletions cut 1 base from V and 5 bases from J, with 5 bases between. CDR3 length: 12 amino acids. This CDR3 reads CASSLYNTEAFF. For the CDR3, the DNA is TGTGCCAGCAGTTTATATAATACTGAAGCTTTCTTT.

This clone showed up many times. The V gene is TRBV11-1, the J gene TRBJ2-7; TRBD1 is a possible D gene (6 bases). The CDR3 totals 17 residues. In germline, CDR1 is SGHAT, CDR2 FQDESV (reference sequence). V was pared by 3 bases and J by 2 bases, with 20 bases between. The CDR3 loop reads CASSLPMQQGEPYEQYF. DNA for the CDR3: TGTGCCAGCAGCTTGCCCATGCAACAGGGAGAGCCCTACGAGCAGTACTTC.

V is TRBV11-2 and J is TRBJ1-3; D unclear. V dropped 5 bases and J dropped 0 bases, with 14 bases sitting between them. CDR1 is SGHAT, CDR2 FQNNGV, per germline. The CDR3 spans 16 residues. The CDR3 loop reads CASSPESSFSGNTIYF. CDR3 nucleotides: TGTGCCAGCAGCCCAGAGTCATCCTTCTCTGGAAACACCATATATTTT.

This clone was found many times. V usage is TRBV4-2 and J usage is TRBJ2-3; 7 bases fit TRBD2. J gave up 0 bases and V 1 base, and 1 base lay outside the gene matches. The CDR3 spans 15 residues. Germline loops: CDR1 LGHNA, CDR2 YNFKEQ. As DNA, the CDR3 is TGTGCCAGCAGCCAAGCTAGCGGAAGCACAGATACGCAGTATTTT. Translated, it gives CASSQASGSTDTQYF.

This chain connects TRBV6-1 to TRBJ1-6, with 9 bases lining up with TRBD1. The ends lost 3 bases at V and 10 bases at J; junction bases unmatched: 4. CDR1 MNHNS and CDR2 SASEGT come from the germline V gene. The CDR3 is 14 amino acids. The CDR3 reads CASSEGQGPSPLHF. The CDR3 DNA is TGTGCCAGCAGTGAGGGACAGGGACCGTCACCCCTCCACTTT.

At least ten counts were recorded for this clone. The chain joins TRBV12-3 or TRBV12-4 to TRBJ1-1; D is possibly TRBD1 (5 bases). The CDR3 totals 14 residues. Trimming removed 5 bases at V and 5 bases at J, with 15 bases between. CDR3 amino acids: CASSPRGGGTEAFF. The CDR3 region has the DNA TGTGCCAGCAGTCCCCGTGGGGGAGGAACTGAAGCTTTCTTT.

This clone has at least ten counts. This chain uses TRBV5-1 with TRBJ2-3, with no clear D. CDR3 length equals 11 residues. Trimming stripped 3 bases from V and 2 bases from J, with 1 base between. Germline values: CDR1 SGHRS, CDR2 YFSETQ. The CDR3 loop is CASSSTDTQYF. CDR3 bases: TGCGCCAGCAGCTCCACAGATACGCAGTATTTT.

In this sample, this clone turned up a few times. A much larger clone is a single base away; this may be a read error. Other DNA sequences in this sample translate to the same CDR3. V usage is TRBV2 and J usage is TRBJ1-1; D not certain. Per the germline V gene, CDR1 is SNHLY and CDR2 is FYNNEI. The CDR3 length is 12 residues. The V end was cut by 6 bases, the J end by 1 base, with 6 bases between. The CDR3 reads CASRSGNTEAFF. The CDR3 bases are TGTGCCAGCAGGTCCGGGAACACTGAAGCTTTCTTT.

At least ten counts were recorded for this clone. This chain joins TRBV21-1 and TRBJ2-6; the table assigns TRBD1, which was not confirmed against the DNA. TRBV21-1 is flagged as a pseudogene. This CDR3 has 20 amino acids. The DNA for the CDR3 is TGTGCCAGCAGCGAAAACACAGGGGGACCCTCACGCTCTGGGGCCAACGTCCTGACTTTC. Its translation is CASSENTGGPSRSGANVLTF.

The chain recombines TRBV6-1 with TRBJ2-7; 9 bases map to TRBD2. V lost 5 bases to trimming and J lost 3 bases; unmatched junction nucleotides: 14. CDR1 and CDR2 (germline): MNHNS, SASEGT. The CDR3 sequence is 17 residues long. In DNA form, the CDR3 reads TGTGCCAGCAGTCTTTTTTCGATAGCGGGGGAGTTCTACGAGCAGTACTTC. Translating it yields CASSLFSIAGEFYEQYF.

As concerns this clone: This sequence may be a read error, since a much larger clone differs from it by one base. Within the sample, other DNA sequences also encode this same CDR3. The chain has TRBV10-3 and TRBJ2-3; tentative D call: TRBD2 (5 bases). The germline V and J ends were trimmed by 3 bases and 5 bases, with 12 bases remaining between them. CDR3 size: 14 residues. From germline, CDR1 is ENHRY and CDR2 SYGVKD. The chain's CDR3 is CAISDGGSGDTQYF. As DNA, the CDR3 is TGTGCCATCAGTGATGGAGGTTCCGGAGATACGCAGTATTTT.

The table lists this clone with a few counts. A much larger clone lies a single base off, so this may be a read error. The chain employs TRBV9 and TRBJ2-3; TRBD2 matches at 12 bases. Looked up from germline, CDR1 is SGDLS and CDR2 is YYNGEE. The CDR3 spans 15 residues. Germline trimming cut 4 bases from V and 3 bases from J; bases unmatched to any gene: 3. The CDR3 bases are TGTGCCAGCAGCCGGACTAGCGGGGTGACAGATACGCAGTATTTT. The encoded protein is CASSRTSGVTDTQYF.

This clone has ten or more counts. The genes are TRBV4-1 and TRBJ2-7, with D perhaps matching TRBD2 (6 bases). Looked up from germline, CDR1 is MGHRA and CDR2 is YSYEKL. V was clipped by 0 bases and J by 4 bases, with 13 bases between them. This CDR3 region has 15 residues. CDR3 DNA: TGCGCCAGCAGCCAAGAGAGGCGGGAAGGGTACGAGCAGTACGTC. This gives the protein CASSQERREGYEQYV.

This clone was counted at least ten times. V and J are TRBV6-1 and TRBJ2-7, with 7 bases matching TRBD2. J gave up 2 bases and V 5 bases, and 3 bases lay outside the gene matches. The germline V gene has CDR1 MNHNS and CDR2 SASEGT. This CDR3 is built from 13 residues. The CDR3 nucleotides read TGTGCCAGCAGTCGGGGGGAAGCCTACGAGCAGTACTTC. This sequence encodes CASSRGEAYEQYF.